These 17 T cell receptor beta chains came from one sample sequenced in a study of CD8 T cells in Susac syndrome. An amount of RNA that ranged from roughly 0.5 to 1 ug was reverse transcribed with random hexamers. TCRdb reprocessed the immunoSEQ multiplex PCR reads with MiXCR, giving one entry per CDR3 protein. The sample consists of tens of thousands of distinct CDR3 sequences, roughly 96% of them appearing once. Sequencing used CD8+ T cells from PBMCs. The receptors were gathered from a human donor with Susac syndrome.

This clonotype was recorded only once. The chain has TRBV7-6 and TRBJ1-6, with TRBD1 matching 8 bases. The CDR3 length is 14 residues. Germline CDR1 and CDR2: SGHVS and FNYEAQ. J lost 9 bases, V lost 4 bases, and 5 bases had no gene match. The CDR3 is CASSSDRALSPLHF. DNA of the CDR3: TGTGCCAGCAGCTCGGACAGGGCGCTTTCACCCCTCCACTTT.

The V gene is TRBV15, the J gene TRBJ1-1; the D is unclear. The CDR3 loop spans 13 amino acids. Germline V gives CDR1 LNHNV, CDR2 YYDKDF (reference sequence). The V end lost 4 bases, the J end lost 0 bases, and 6 bases lay between the germline ends. CDR3 in amino acids: CATSMEVNTEAFF. For the CDR3, the DNA is TGTGCCACCAGCATGGAGGTGAACACTGAAGCTTTCTTT. Drawing the rest from reference TRBV15 and TRBJ1-1, the complete variable domain is DAMVIQNPRYQVTQFGKPVTLSCSQTLNHNVMYWYQQKSSQAPKLLFHYYDKDFNNEADTPDNFQSRRPNTSFCFLDIRSPGLGDTAMYLCATSMEVNTEAFFGQGTRLTVV.

This chain joins TRBV20-1 and TRBJ1-4; weak D call: TRBD1 (6 bases). The CDR3 has 17 residues. Germline CDR1 and CDR2: DFQATT and SNEGSKA (reference sequence). The V end was cut by 0 bases, the J end by 5 bases, with 19 bases between. DNA of the CDR3: TGCAGTGCTAGAGATAGCTGGGGCGGGGGGCGGAATGAAAAACTGTTTTTT. Translation gives CSARDSWGGGRNEKLFF.

V is TRBV20-1 and J is TRBJ1-2; D unresolved. Germline V gene lookup returns CDR1 DFQATT and CDR2 SNEGSKA (reference sequence). This CDR3 is built from 14 residues. Trimming took off 0 bases at V and 6 bases at J, with 14 bases between the two ends. The CDR3 protein is CSARDWWAGDGYTF. DNA of the CDR3: TGCAGTGCTAGAGATTGGTGGGCAGGCGATGGCTACACCTTC.

The V gene is TRBV20-1, the J gene TRBJ1-2; no definite D call. The germline CDR1 and CDR2 sequences are DFQATT and SNEGSKA (reference sequence). The CDR3 runs 11 residues. Deletions cut 6 bases from V and 8 bases from J, with 13 bases between. The DNA of the CDR3 is TGCAGTGCCCGCGAGGTTTCCGGCTACACCTTC. This translates into CSAREVSGYTF.

V gene TRBV20-1 combines with J gene TRBJ1-5; 7 bases are shared with TRBD1. Germline V gene data show CDR1 as DFQATT and CDR2 as SNEGSKA (reference sequence). The CDR3 length is 14 residues. The ends lost 3 bases at V and 4 bases at J; junction bases unmatched: 6. DNA of the CDR3: TGCAGTGCTAGCCAGACAGGGCTAAATCAGCCCCAGCATTTT. Protein: CSASQTGLNQPQHF.

The chain combines TRBV11-2 with TRBJ2-6; D remains unclear. V was clipped by 6 bases and J by 4 bases, with 13 bases between them. CDR1 and CDR2 from the germline V gene are SGHAT and FQNNGV. This CDR3 is 15 amino acids long. The CDR3 nucleotides read TGTGCCAGCAGTACTTTCGGGCTCGGGGCCAACGTCCTGACTTTC. As protein: CASSTFGLGANVLTF.

This clonotype was seen only once. The chain couples TRBV5-6 to TRBJ1-4; D not resolved. Germline V gives CDR1 SGHDT, CDR2 YYEEEE. Trimming pared 4 bases from V and 5 bases from J, leaving 6 bases between. The CDR3 is 12 amino acids. This CDR3 reads CASSRANEKLFF. As DNA, the CDR3 is TGTGCCAGCAGCCGGGCCAATGAAAAACTGTTTTTT.

For the CDR3, the DNA is TGTGCCAGCAGTTACTCGGGACAGGGCATTGATGGCTACACCTTC. Residues: CASSYSGQGIDGYTF. This chain uses TRBV6-5 with TRBJ1-2; 9 bases are a match to TRBD1. There are 15 residues in the CDR3. Germline CDR1 MNHEY, CDR2 SVGAGI. V lost 0 bases to trimming and J lost 6 bases; unmatched junction nucleotides: 5.

The CDR3 sequence: CASSARDIAYEQYF. The CDR3 DNA reads as TGTGCCAGTAGTGCCCGGGACATAGCCTACGAGCAGTACTTC. The V gene is TRBV19, the J gene TRBJ2-7, with a possible D match to TRBD1 (6 bases). The CDR3 sequence is 14 residues long. Germline V gene data show CDR1 as LNHDA and CDR2 as SQIVND (reference sequence). The ends were cut back, 5 bases at V and 2 bases at J, with 13 bases in the middle.

The chain has TRBV5-1 and TRBJ2-5, with D possibly TRBD1 on 5 matching bases. The CDR3 is 14 amino acids. Per germline, CDR1 SGHRS and CDR2 YFSETQ. V shed 4 bases and J shed 5 bases, with 15 bases lying between them. The CDR3 region has the DNA TGCGCCAGCAGCACCCTTTTGGGGCTGGAGACCCAGTACTTC. It is translated as CASSTLLGLETQYF.

This rearrangement joins TRBV27 to TRBJ2-2, with TRBD2 as a possible D gene (6 bases). There are 16 residues in the CDR3. Trimming took off 5 bases at V and 5 bases at J, with 18 bases between the two ends. Germline CDR1 is MNHEY and CDR2 is SMNVEV (reference sequence). The CDR3 DNA is TGTGCCAGCAGTCTAAGCGGGCCACCCTTTACCGGGGAGCTGTTTTTT. Its translation: CASSLSGPPFTGELFF.

This rearrangement joins TRBV18 to TRBJ2-1, with D possibly TRBD1 on 6 matching bases. The CDR3 is 12 residues long. V lost 5 bases and J 10 bases, leaving 12 bases between the germline ends. CDR1 KGHSH and CDR2 LQKENI come from the germline V gene. The CDR3 sequence: CASSGTSLEQFF. The CDR3 DNA sequence: TGTGCCAGCTCAGGGACATCCCTCGAGCAGTTCTTC.

The chain employs TRBV30 and TRBJ1-3; D ambiguous. The V gene's germline CDR1 is GTSNPN and CDR2 SVGIG (reference sequence). Between the trimmed V and J ends, which lost 4 bases and 2 bases, there was a span of 3 bases. The CDR3 consists of 11 residues. CDR3 protein: CAWIPGNTIYF. CDR3 nucleotide sequence: TGTGCCTGGATCCCTGGAAACACCATATATTTT. Filled out from reference TRBV30 and TRBJ1-3, the complete variable domain reads SQTIHQWPATLVQPVGSPLSLECTVEGTSNPNLYWYRQAAGRGLQLLFYSVGIGQISSEVPQNLSASRPQDRQFILSSKKLLLSDSGFYLCAWIPGNTIYFGEGSWLTVV.

The rearrangement links TRBV6-5 to TRBJ1-4, with a tentative D call TRBD1 (6 bases). The CDR3 has 14 amino acids. The germline V gene has CDR1 MNHEY and CDR2 SVGAGI. The V end was cut by 6 bases, the J end by 3 bases, with 11 bases between. The CDR3: CASRSQGPNEKLFF. The CDR3 bases are TGTGCCAGCAGGTCACAGGGCCCTAATGAAAAACTGTTTTTT.

This clonotype has a single count. This chain joins TRBV10-3 and TRBJ1-1, with a possible D match to TRBD1 (5 bases). CDR1 and CDR2 from the germline V gene are ENHRY and SYGVKD. CDR3 size: 13 residues. V was trimmed by 2 bases and J by 5 bases, leaving 9 bases between them. CDR3 protein: CAISEQQETEAFF. The CDR3 DNA sequence: TGTGCCATCAGTGAGCAACAGGAAACTGAAGCTTTCTTT.

This clonotype was recorded a few times. The rearrangement joins TRBV12-3 or TRBV12-4 to TRBJ2-2; D is unclear. The CDR3 is 14 residues long. The V and J ends lost 1 base and 1 base respectively, with 4 bases between them. The CDR3 reads CASSLGVNTGELFF. Here the CDR3 DNA reads TGTGCCAGCAGTTTAGGGGTGAACACCGGGGAGCTGTTTTTT.